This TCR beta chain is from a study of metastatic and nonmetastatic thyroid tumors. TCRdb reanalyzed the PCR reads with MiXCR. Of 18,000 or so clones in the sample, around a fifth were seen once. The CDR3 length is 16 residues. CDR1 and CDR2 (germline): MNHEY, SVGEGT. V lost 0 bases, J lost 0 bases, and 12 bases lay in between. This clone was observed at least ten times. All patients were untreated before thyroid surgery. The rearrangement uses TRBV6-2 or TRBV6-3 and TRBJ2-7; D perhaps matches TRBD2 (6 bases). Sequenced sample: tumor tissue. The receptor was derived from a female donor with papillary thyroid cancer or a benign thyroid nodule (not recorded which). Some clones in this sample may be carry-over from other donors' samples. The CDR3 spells CASSYSATRISYEQYF. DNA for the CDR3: TGTGCCAGCAGTTACTCGGCGACTAGAATCTCCTACGAGCAGTACTTC.